The 9 T cell receptor beta chains given below trace back to one sample, sequenced in a study of cytomegalovirus exposure and HLA in healthy donors. Primers included in the PCR were 60 Vbeta and 13 Jbeta primers. The assay was immunoSEQ multiplex PCR, and TCRdb's table has in-frame clones only and misses some. The data contain hundreds of thousands of clones, approximately 79% of them singletons. The sequencing input was PBMCs. These receptors were taken from a girl aged 2-10 years in good health and CMV-seronegative.

V usage is TRBV7-2 and J usage is TRBJ2-7, with 8 bases matching TRBD1. This CDR3 spans 15 amino acids. V shed 6 bases and J 2 bases; nucleotides not matched to a gene: 9. The germline gives CDR1 SGHTA, CDR2 FQGNSA. In DNA form, the CDR3 reads TGTGCCAGCAGGGTTGGGGCAGGGGGCCCCTACGAGCAGTACTTC. Its translation is CASRVGAGGPYEQYF.

This rearrangement joins TRBV9 to TRBJ2-3; 8 bases align to TRBD1. CDR1 and CDR2 (germline): SGDLS, YYNGEE. The CDR3 consists of 16 residues. V lost 0 bases, J lost 1 base, and 4 bases stayed unmatched. CDR3 DNA: TGTGCCAGCAGCGTAGCTGGGGGACAGGGCACAGATACGCAGTATTTT. Translation gives CASSVAGGQGTDTQYF.

The chain employs TRBV7-9 and TRBJ2-2; weak D call: TRBD2 (5 bases). Looked up from germline, CDR1 is SEHNR and CDR2 is FQNEAQ (reference sequence). This CDR3 is built from 15 residues. The V gene lost 5 bases and the J gene lost 6 bases, with 16 bases spanning the gap. CDR3 protein: CASSPYVVSAGELFF. The CDR3 nucleotides are TGTGCCAGCAGCCCCTACGTTGTTAGCGCCGGGGAGCTGTTTTTT.

This clone has just a few counts. This chain joins TRBV19 and TRBJ2-3; TRBD1 agrees at 9 bases. With 5 bases clipped from V and 4 bases from J, the junction kept 13 bases outside the gene matches. This CDR3 has 17 amino acids. From germline, CDR1 is LNHDA and CDR2 SQIVND (reference sequence). This CDR3 reads CASSAVTGTGWPDTQYF. The CDR3 DNA is TGTGCCAGTAGTGCGGTAACCGGGACAGGGTGGCCAGATACGCAGTATTTT. The variable domain in full, with the rest retrieved from reference TRBV19 and TRBJ2-3, is DGGITQSPKYLFRKEGQNVTLSCEQNLNHDAMYWYRQDPGQGLRLIYYSQIVNDFQKGDIAEGYSVSREKKESFPLTVTSAQKNPTAFYLCASSAVTGTGWPDTQYFGPGTRLTVL.

The rearrangement links TRBV6-1 to TRBJ2-5, with D perhaps matching TRBD2 (5 bases). V lost 6 bases and J lost 5, with 13 bases in between. Germline V gene lookup returns CDR1 MNHNS and CDR2 SASEGT. The CDR3 is 13 amino acids. The CDR3 DNA reads TGTGCCAGCAGGGGGTGGGGAGAGGAGACCCAGTACTTC. Encoded protein: CASRGWGEETQYF.

The chain couples TRBV27 to TRBJ2-5; no clear D. The CDR3 has 13 residues. CDR1 MNHEY and CDR2 SMNVEV come from the germline V gene (reference sequence). With 4 bases removed from V and 1 base from J, the gap between germline ends came to 7 bases. CDR3: CASSYSLQETQYF. The CDR3 DNA sequence: TGTGCCAGCAGTTACTCCCTCCAAGAGACCCAGTACTTC.

V and J are TRBV2 and TRBJ1-1, with a tentative D call TRBD1 (6 bases). V gave up 2 bases and J gave up 7 bases, with 11 bases separating them. The CDR3 spans 13 residues. The germline V gene encodes CDR1 SNHLY and CDR2 FYNNEI. The DNA of the CDR3 is TGTGCCAGCAGTGAAATTGAGACAGGTGAAGCTTTCTTT. Translating it yields CASSEIETGEAFF.

The rearrangement joins TRBV6-1 to TRBJ1-1; D is uncertain. The CDR3 spans 13 residues. Germline-derived CDR1 and CDR2 are MNHNS and SASEGT. The germline V and J ends were trimmed by 6 bases and 3 bases, with 11 bases remaining between them. The chain's CDR3 is CASRVGGDTEAFF. The CDR3 DNA reads as TGTGCCAGCAGGGTCGGCGGGGACACTGAAGCTTTCTTT.

This sequence joins TRBV12-5 and TRBJ1-5; D uncertain. Germline V gene sequence: CDR1 LGHNT, CDR2 FRNRAP. The CDR3 is made up of 13 amino acids. V dropped 4 bases and J dropped 3 bases, with 7 bases sitting between them. The DNA of the CDR3 is TGTGCTAGTGGTTCTGGAGTCAATCAGCCCCAGCATTTT. Its translation: CASGSGVNQPQHF.